This TCR beta chain was documented in a study of CD8 T cells in Susac syndrome (dated by TCRdb to between 2018 and 2020). Looking at the study overall: Repertoire sequencing was used to test whether CD8+ T cell activation and differentiation in Susac syndrome was antigen driven. On the study overall, not on this receptor specifically: The number of individuals in the TCR sequencing and HLA analysis was recognized as being relatively small.

Peripheral blood CD8+ and CD4+ T cells from healthy donors, Susac syndrome patients and multiple sclerosis patients were profiled by high-throughput TCR beta sequencing. The healthy donors served as controls matched for age and sex. CD8+ TEMRA cells were enriched by FACS, while bulk CD8+ and CD4+ T cells were purified by magnetic negative isolation. Blood was drawn into EDTA tubes, processed within 24 hours, and PBMCs were isolated by density gradient centrifugation. PBMCs intended for TCR sequencing were cryopreserved in liquid nitrogen and thawed later in a water bath at 37 degrees C. A purity of at least 90% was achieved for sorted or isolated CD4+, CD8+ and CD8+ TEMRA cells. Measured from the cysteine to the phenylalanine, the CDR3 is 18 residues long. The sequence is cut down to CDR3 DNA, 54 bases in frame from base 1. Trimming removed 0 bases from V and 1 base from J, leaving 16 bases between the germline ends. CDR1 and CDR2, looked up from the germline V gene, are MNHEY and SVGAGI.

RNA was extracted using the RNeasy kit, and about 0.45 to 1 microgram was reverse transcribed with random hexamers. The immunoSEQ multiplex PCR assay, which covers 54 Vbeta and 13 Jbeta segments, was used to amplify TCR beta CDR3 regions. To correct PCR amplification bias, a synthetic template baseline was used for both primer optimization and computational correction. Processing in the source paper ran as follows. Reads were assigned to V, D and J genes according to IMGT and analyzed in immunoSEQ Analyzer, with only productive sequences retained. Clonality was computed as one minus Shannon entropy normalized by log2 of the number of productive unique sequences. For each patient and control, public and private clones were evaluated within the 100 most prevalent clones. Clones were defined as Susac-specific when absent from the healthy and MS cohorts, from roughly 1,000 published viral clones and from other ImmuneACCESS disease sequences. TCRdb trimmed public reads at Q25 via fastp, called clones via MiXCR and kept in-frame beta chains. Under each unique CDR3 protein, matching rows form one entry showing the most common genes and DNA. TCRdb, not the original authors, processed these V and J calls. This sample comprises under 200,000 distinct CDR3 sequences, 80% to 95% of them detected only once. Of the sample, around 0.1% falls within the top ten clones.

Details on this clonotype: It lacks a known antigen. Nothing much larger sits one base from this clone, and base qualities are not available.

The clonotype comes from a human donor in good health. The chain is made from TRBV6-5 and TRBJ1-3; 5 matching bases give a weak D call of TRBD1. Source material: CD4+ T cells from PBMCs. Here is the DNA: TGTGCCAGCAGTTACTCGACGGGGGAGGGGTTTTCTGGAAACACCATATATTTT. Its translation is CASSYSTGEGFSGNTIYF.